This note documents a single TCR beta chain sequence. Its antigen is unknown. Germline CDR1 reads SGHDN; CDR2 reads FVKESK. V shed 0 bases, J shed 5 bases, and the junction held 12 bases outside the gene matches. CDR3 size: 20 residues. The PCR used 60 Vbeta and 13 Jbeta primers. In the original workflow: An analysis performed later counted about 80 million unique TCR beta chains (approximately 11 million of them shared). TCRdb keeps only in-frame clones here, not all; method: immunoSEQ multiplex PCR. That table gives V, J and clone size, and the DNA gave D and trimming. The sample includes 50,000 to 55,000 clones, around 81% of them seen just once. The sample belongs to a study of cytomegalovirus exposure and HLA in healthy donors. General study findings and limits: For cytomegalovirus status, the classifier reportedly gave diagnoses with high specificity and sensitivity. One later analysis reportedly identified an Asian-associated ancestry cluster that showed fewer N-insertions than the approximately 700-donor mean.

The source is a boy aged 5-17 years in good health and CMV-seropositive. This chain connects TRBV14 to TRBJ2-5; 16 bases align to TRBD2. Material: PBMCs. DNA for the CDR3: TGTGCCAGCAGCCAAGAAGGGCCCGGGACTAGCGGGGGGGCATTGGAGACCCAGTACTTC. Its translation: CASSQEGPGTSGGALETQYF.